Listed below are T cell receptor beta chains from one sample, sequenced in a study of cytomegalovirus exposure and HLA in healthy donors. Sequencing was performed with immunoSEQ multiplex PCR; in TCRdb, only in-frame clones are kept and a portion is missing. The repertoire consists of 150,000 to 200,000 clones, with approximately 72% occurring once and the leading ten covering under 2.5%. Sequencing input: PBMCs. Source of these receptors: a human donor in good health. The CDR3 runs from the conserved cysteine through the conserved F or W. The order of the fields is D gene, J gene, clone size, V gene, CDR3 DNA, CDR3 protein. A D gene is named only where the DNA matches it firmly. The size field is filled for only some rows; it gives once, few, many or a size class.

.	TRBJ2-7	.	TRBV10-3	TGTGCCATCAGTGCTATCTCCTACGAGCAGTACTTC	CAISAISYEQYF
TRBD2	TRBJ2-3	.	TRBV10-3	TGTGCCATCAGTGTCTCCTCAAGCGGGGGACTCACAGATACGCAGTATTTT	CAISVSSSGGLTDTQYF
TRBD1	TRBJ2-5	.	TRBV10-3	TGTGCCATCAGTCTTCTGGGGGACAGGGAAGAGACCCAGTACTTC	CAISLLGDREETQYF
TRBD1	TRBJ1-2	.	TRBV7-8	TGTGCCAGCAGCTTCGGTCTCCACTCCCCCGACTCAGACCGGGACAGTCGACTCTACACCTTC	CASSFGLHSPDSDRDSRLYTF
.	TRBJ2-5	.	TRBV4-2	TGTGCCAGCAGCCAAGAGAGGCTAGCCGCAGAGACCCAGTACTTC	CASSQERLAAETQYF
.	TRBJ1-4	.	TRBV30	TGTGCCTGGGCAACCGGACAGAAACTGTTTTTT	CAWATGQKLFF
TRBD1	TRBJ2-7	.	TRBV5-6	TGTGCCAGCAACCGAGGGACAGGAGAATGGAACGAGCAGTACTTC	CASNRGTGEWNEQYF
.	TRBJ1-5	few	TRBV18	TGTGCCAGCTCACCCGCTCGACAGTCCAATCAGCCCCAGCATTTT	CASSPARQSNQPQHF
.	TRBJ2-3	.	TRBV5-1	TGCGCCAGCAGCACGGGGACAAATCCTAGCACAGATACGCAGTATTTT	CASSTGTNPSTDTQYF
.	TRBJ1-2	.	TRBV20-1	TGCAGGGTGGGGCAGGTCTATGGCTACACCTTC	CRVGQVYGYTF
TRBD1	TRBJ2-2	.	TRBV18	TGTGCCAGCTCACTGGACAGGGATTGGTTGACCGGGGAGCTGTTTTTT	CASSLDRDWLTGELFF
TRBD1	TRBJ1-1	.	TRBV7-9	TGTGCCAGCAGCTTGGGACAGGCGAACACTGAAGCTTTCTTT	CASSLGQANTEAFF
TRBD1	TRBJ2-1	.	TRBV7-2	TGTGCCAGCACTCAAGAGGGACAGGGGTATAATGAGCAGTTCTTC	CASTQEGQGYNEQFF
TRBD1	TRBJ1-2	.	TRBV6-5	TGTGCCAGCAGCCAAGACAGGGGGCAAGGCTACACCTTC	CASSQDRGQGYTF
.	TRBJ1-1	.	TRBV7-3	TGTGCCAGCAGCTTACGTGCGGGGTCTGAAGCTTTCTTT	CASSLRAGSEAFF
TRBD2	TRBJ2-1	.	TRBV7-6	TGTGCCAGCAGCTTAGGCGGGGGGGCCTTGAATGAGCAGTTCTTC	CASSLGGGALNEQFF
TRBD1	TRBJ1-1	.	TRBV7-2	TGTGCCAGCAGCGGGGACAGGTTCACTGAAGCTTTCTTT	CASSGDRFTEAFF
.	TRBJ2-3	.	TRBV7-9	TGTGCCAGCAGCAGCTGGCGGGGCCTCACCCCTGATACGCAGTATTTT	CASSSWRGLTPDTQYF
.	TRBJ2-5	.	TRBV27	TGTGCCAGCAGTTTTCAGGGGCCAGAGACCCAGTACTTC	CASSFQGPETQYF
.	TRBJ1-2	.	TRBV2	TGTGCCGCCCGGGAGCAGGCCGTCTATGGCTACACCTTC	CAAREQAVYGYTF
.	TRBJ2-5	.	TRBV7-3	TGTGCCAGCAGCCCGGGACTCTCAAACCAAGAGACCCAGTACTTC	CASSPGLSNQETQYF
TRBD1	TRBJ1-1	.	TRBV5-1	TGCGCCAGCAGCGAGGGGGACAGGGGGCCCATGAACACTGAAGCTTTCTTT	CASSEGDRGPMNTEAFF
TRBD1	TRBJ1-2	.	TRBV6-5	TGTGCCAGCAGTTCCACAGGGGCCTTTGGCTATGGCTACACCTTC	CASSSTGAFGYGYTF
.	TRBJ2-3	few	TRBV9	TGTGCCAGCAGCCCGCAGGTCGCAGATACGCAGTATTTT	CASSPQVADTQYF
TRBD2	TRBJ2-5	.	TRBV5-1	TGCGCCAGCAGCTTGCTGTCTAGCGGGGACCAAGAGACCCAGTACTTC	CASSLLSSGDQETQYF
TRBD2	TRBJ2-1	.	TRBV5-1	TGCGCCAGCAGCTCGTCGGGCGGGGGGGCCTATGAGCAGTTCTTC	CASSSSGGGAYEQFF
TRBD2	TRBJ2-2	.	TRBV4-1	TGCGCCAGCAGCCAAGGGGGGGGGTGGGGCACCGGGGAGCTGTTTTTT	CASSQGGGWGTGELFF
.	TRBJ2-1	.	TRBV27	TGTGCCAGCACAGCGGCAGGAGGAAATGAGCAGTTCTTC	CASTAAGGNEQFF
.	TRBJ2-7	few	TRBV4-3	TGCGCCAGCAGCCAAGGCGGCGTCAACTCCTACGAGCAGTACTTC	CASSQGGVNSYEQYF
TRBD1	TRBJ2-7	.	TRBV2	TGTGCCAGCCGGACAGGGTCCTACGAGCAGTACTTC	CASRTGSYEQYF
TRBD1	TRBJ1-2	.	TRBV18	TGTGCCAGCACATACCGGGACAGCTATGGCTACACCTTC	CASTYRDSYGYTF
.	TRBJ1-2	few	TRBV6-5	TGTGCCAGCAGTAGGACAGCTAACTATGGCTACACCTTC	CASSRTANYGYTF
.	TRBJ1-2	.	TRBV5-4	TGTGCCAGCAGCCCCGGGGTGGCGGCGGGCTATGGCTACACCTTC	CASSPGVAAGYGYTF
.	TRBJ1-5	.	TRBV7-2	TGTGCCAGCAGCCTGTCAGGTACGAGCAATCAGCCCCAGCATTTT	CASSLSGTSNQPQHF
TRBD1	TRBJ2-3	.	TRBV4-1	TGCGCCAGCAGCCAACTCGCTGGACAGGGCCTTACAGATACGCAGTATTTT	CASSQLAGQGLTDTQYF
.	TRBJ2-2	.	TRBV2	TGTGCCAGCAGCCTCGACAGCGCTAACACCGGGGAGCTGTTTTTT	CASSLDSANTGELFF
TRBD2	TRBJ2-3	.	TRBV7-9	TGTGCCACCGTACCGACTAGCGGGGAGGTCACAGATACGCAGTATTTT	CATVPTSGEVTDTQYF
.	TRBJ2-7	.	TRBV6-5	TGTGCCAGCAGGGGGTTTGGGGCGACCTACGAGCAGTACTTC	CASRGFGATYEQYF